What follows are 31 T cell receptor beta chains derived from one specimen sequenced in a study of multiple sclerosis patients with progressive multifocal leukoencephalopathy (dated by TCRdb to between 2018 and 2021). Libraries were built with the immunoSEQ multiplex PCR assay. TCRdb took this table from immuneACCESS and kept in-frame rearrangements with V and J called. Such tables lack part of the clones; where checked against another copy, unresolved V genes explain under half of the gap, and the rest is unexplained. Across this sample there are 29,000 or so clones, with roughly 89% seen only once. The ten largest clones capture less than 1.6% of the sample. The time point label corresponds to: less than 7 months of natalizumab therapy. The sample's treatment or condition label is to be understood as: on natalizumab therapy at sampling. The material sequenced was PBMCs, taken from a patient treated with natalizumab. All receptors derive from a human donor with multiple sclerosis.

This clone was seen more than once but under ten times. The DNA of the CDR3 is TGCGCCAGCAGCCGATCGTCTCCAACTAATGAAAAACTGTTTTTT. It encodes CASSRSSPTNEKLFF. J is TRBJ1-4 and V is TRBV5-1; D is uncertain. Deletions cut 4 bases from V and 0 bases from J, with 10 bases between. Germline V gives CDR1 SGHRS, CDR2 YFSETQ. The CDR3 extends over 15 amino acids.

J is TRBJ2-5 and V is TRBV18; D is unresolved. This CDR3 is 15 amino acids long. Deletions cut 1 base from V and 3 bases from J, with 12 bases between. Germline V gene lookup returns CDR1 KGHSH and CDR2 LQKENI. CDR3 sequence (DNA): TGTGCCAGCTCACCACGGGCAGCTGACAAAGAGACCCAGTACTTC. Amino acid sequence: CASSPRAADKETQYF.

The chain carries TRBV25-1 and TRBJ1-2, with a tentative D call TRBD1 (5 bases). Germline CDR1 and CDR2: MGHDK and SYGVNS. This CDR3 has 13 residues. Trimming cost V 5 bases and J 4 bases, with 11 bases left between them. CDR3 sequence reads: CASSQSGLYGYTF. The CDR3 DNA reads TGTGCCAGCAGTCAATCAGGGCTCTATGGCTACACCTTC.

This chain joins TRBV19 and TRBJ1-4; D is perhaps TRBD1 (5 bases). V shed 2 bases and J shed 8 bases, with 12 bases lying between them. The CDR3 contains 14 residues. Germline V gene data show CDR1 as LNHDA and CDR2 as SQIVND (reference sequence). This CDR3 reads CASSIQPEGEKLFF. The DNA for the CDR3 is TGTGCCAGTAGTATACAGCCCGAGGGGGAAAAACTGTTTTTT.

The rearrangement links TRBV19 to TRBJ1-1; 7 bases are a match to TRBD1. V lost 6 bases to trimming and J lost 3 bases; unmatched junction nucleotides: 7. Germline CDR1 LNHDA, CDR2 SQIVND (reference sequence). The CDR3 extends over 14 amino acids. The CDR3 DNA reads as TGTGCCAGTAGCGACAGGGTATCGGACACTGAAGCTTTCTTT. This codes for CASSDRVSDTEAFF.

A remark on this clone: Other DNA sequences from this sample encode an identical CDR3 as well. This sequence joins TRBV14 and TRBJ1-1, with D maybe TRBD1 (5 bases). Germline CDR1 and CDR2: SGHDN and FVKESK. Trimming took 3 bases from V and 7 from J, leaving 24 bases between them. The CDR3 is made up of 17 amino acids. In DNA, the CDR3 is TGTGCCAGCAGCCAGGGTCTGGGGACCCTTGTTCGAGGTGAAGCTTTCTTT. Encoded protein: CASSQGLGTLVRGEAFF.

The chain has TRBV28 and TRBJ1-2; the match to TRBD1 covers 7 bases. This CDR3 is built from 18 residues. Trimming removed 3 bases from V and 5 bases from J; junction bases left unmatched: 18. Germline CDR1 MDHEN, CDR2 SYDVKM. The CDR3 spells CASSFLSLQTGRLYGYTF. CDR3 bases: TGTGCCAGCAGTTTCCTTAGTCTTCAGACAGGGCGCCTTTATGGCTACACCTTC.

CDR3 coding DNA: TGTGCCAGCAGCTTTAGCCCTAGTGGTCTCTACGAGCAGTACTTC. Translating it yields CASSFSPSGLYEQYF. The rearrangement links TRBV7-2 to TRBJ2-7; no firm D call. CDR1 is SGHTA and CDR2 is FQGNSA in the germline V gene. The CDR3 is made up of 15 amino acids. The ends were cut back, 3 bases at V and 3 bases at J, with 15 bases in the middle.

This clone was seen once. This chain joins TRBV6-5 and TRBJ1-1; no clear D gene. CDR3 length equals 13 residues. Germline V gene lookup returns CDR1 MNHEY and CDR2 SVGAGI. Trimming pared 3 bases from V and 1 base from J, leaving 6 bases between. CDR3 amino acids: CASSYTTNTEAFF. The CDR3 nucleotides read TGTGCCAGCAGTTATACCACGAACACTGAAGCTTTCTTT.

The CDR3 coding sequence is TGTGCCAGCAGCGACCGACAGGGGGGAACCTACGAGCAGTACTTC. Protein sequence: CASSDRQGGTYEQYF. The genes are TRBV11-3 and TRBJ2-7, with TRBD1 matching over 9 bases. The CDR3 is made up of 15 amino acids. The ends lost 5 bases at V and 2 bases at J; junction bases unmatched: 7. Per the germline V gene, CDR1 is SGHNT and CDR2 is YENEEA.

The gene calls are TRBV7-2 and TRBJ1-2; possible D gene TRBD1, 5 bases. Germline V gene data show CDR1 as SGHTA and CDR2 as FQGNSA. The CDR3 has 15 amino acids. Deletions cut 1 base from V and 5 bases from J, with 14 bases between. CDR3 loop: CASSLEVGREYGYTF. The CDR3 bases are TGTGCCAGCAGCTTAGAAGTGGGCAGGGAGTATGGCTACACCTTC. The entire variable domain, with the rest obtained from reference TRBV7-2 and TRBJ1-2, is as follows: GAGVSQSPSNKVTEKGKDVELRCDPISGHTALYWYRQSLGQGLEFLIYFQGNSAPDKSGLPSDRFSAERTGGSVSTLTIQRTQQEDSAVYLCASSLEVGREYGYTFGSGTRLTVV.

The rearrangement joins TRBV7-9 to TRBJ2-1; no clear D. The V gene's germline CDR1 is SEHNR and CDR2 FQNEAQ (reference sequence). The CDR3 is 10 amino acids. The V end was cut by 1 base, the J end by 8 bases, with 0 bases between. CDR3 in DNA: TGTGCCAGCAGCTTAGATGAGCAGTTCTTC. It is translated as CASSLDEQFF. The variable domain in full, completed from reference TRBV7-9 and TRBJ2-1, reads DTGVSQNPRHKITKRGQNVTFRCDPISEHNRLYWYRQTLGQGPEFLTYFQNEAQLEKSRLLSDRFSAERPKGSFSTLEIQRTEQGDSAMYLCASSLDEQFFGPGTRLTVL.

The genes are TRBV2 and TRBJ2-3, with unresolved D. V shed 6 bases and J shed 6 bases, with 19 bases lying between them. CDR1 and CDR2 from the germline V gene are SNHLY and FYNNEI. The CDR3 is 15 residues long. CDR3 in DNA: TGTGCCAGCAGGCCCCGAGTCTCTGGGTCGGATACGCAGTATTTT. Its translation: CASRPRVSGSDTQYF.

V usage is TRBV4-2 and J usage is TRBJ1-2; D is uncertain. CDR1 and CDR2 (germline): LGHNA, YNFKEQ. CDR3 length: 13 amino acids. Trimming took off 0 bases at V and 5 bases at J, with 7 bases between the two ends. The CDR3 loop reads CASSQDVRYGYTF. Here the CDR3 DNA reads TGTGCCAGCAGCCAAGATGTAAGGTATGGCTACACCTTC.

The rearrangement uses TRBV19 and TRBJ1-1; the D gene is possibly TRBD1 (6 bases). Germline V gives CDR1 LNHDA, CDR2 SQIVND (reference sequence). The CDR3 has 15 residues. The V end lost 6 bases, the J end lost 1 base, and 15 bases lay between the germline ends. In DNA form, the CDR3 reads TGTGCCAGTAGCCCGCCGGGGGCTCCGAACACTGAAGCTTTCTTT. As protein: CASSPPGAPNTEAFF.

The chain combines TRBV15 with TRBJ1-5; D remains ambiguous. The CDR3 extends over 15 amino acids. V was trimmed by 0 bases and J by 4 bases, leaving 10 bases between them. The germline V gene has CDR1 LNHNV and CDR2 YYDKDF (reference sequence). Here the CDR3 DNA reads TGTGCCACCAGCAGAGACGCTGTATGGAATCAGCCCCAGCATTTT. Its translation is CATSRDAVWNQPQHF.

The chain combines TRBV14 with TRBJ2-1; 10 positions match TRBD2. The germline CDR1 and CDR2 sequences are SGHDN and FVKESK. V was clipped by 4 bases and J by 3 bases; unmatched bases: 3. This CDR3 has 15 residues. The CDR3 DNA reads TGTGCCAGCAGCCTCGGGACTAGCGTCTACAATGAGCAGTTCTTC. This translates into CASSLGTSVYNEQFF.

The chain carries TRBV9 and TRBJ2-1; TRBD2 is a possible D gene (6 bases). The ends were cut back, 0 bases at V and 4 bases at J, with 14 bases in the middle. The CDR3 runs to 16 residues. Germline CDR1 SGDLS, CDR2 YYNGEE. In nucleotides, the CDR3 is TGTGCCAGCAGCGTAGCTGGGACTCAGGTATACAATGAGCAGTTCTTC. Protein sequence: CASSVAGTQVYNEQFF. Full variable domain (missing parts from reference TRBV9 and TRBJ2-1): DSGVTQTPKHLITATGQRVTLRCSPRSGDLSVYWYQQSLDQGLQFLIQYYNGEERAKGNILERFSAQQFPDLHSELNLSSLELGDSALYFCASSVAGTQVYNEQFFGPGTRLTVL.

This chain links TRBV7-2 with TRBJ2-2, with no clear D. Germline V lookup: CDR1 SGHTA, CDR2 FQGNSA. The CDR3 runs to 12 residues. V was cut by 5 bases and J by 4 bases, with 5 bases left in between. The CDR3 sequence is CASSPFTGELFF. In nucleotides, the CDR3 is TGTGCCAGCAGCCCATTCACCGGGGAGCTGTTTTTT.

The chain recombines TRBV11-2 with TRBJ2-1; tentatively, D is TRBD1 or TRBD2 (6 bases each). CDR1 SGHAT and CDR2 FQNNGV come from the germline V gene. There are 15 residues in the CDR3. Deletions cut 5 bases from V and 2 bases from J, with 13 bases between. CDR3 nucleotides: TGTGCCAGCAGCCCGGAGGAGGGGGCCTACAATGAGCAGTTCTTC. This codes for CASSPEEGAYNEQFF.

The J gene is TRBJ1-6, the V gene TRBV27, with TRBD1 identical over 10 bases. With V trimmed by 4 bases and J by 7 bases, 1 base remained unmatched. The germline gives CDR1 MNHEY, CDR2 SMNVEV (reference sequence). The CDR3 spans 14 residues. CDR3 nucleotides: TGTGCCAGCAGTTGGACAGGGGGGAATTCACCCCTCCACTTT. This codes for CASSWTGGNSPLHF.

Remarks on this clone: Germline and junction disagree at one end, which may indicate a read error. This chain joins TRBV27 and TRBJ2-2; D tentatively reads TRBD1 or TRBD2 (5 bases each). Germline V CDR1 and CDR2: MNHEY, SMNVEV (reference sequence). This CDR3 has 16 amino acids. This CDR3 is CASSLYGAWNSGELFF. Here the CDR3 DNA reads TGTGCCAGCAGTCTTTACGGGGCCTGGAACTCCGGGGAGCTGTTTTTT.

This chain connects TRBV28 to TRBJ2-7; 8 bases agree with TRBD1. V shed 2 bases, J shed 2 bases, and the junction held 5 bases outside the gene matches. The germline V gene encodes CDR1 MDHEN and CDR2 SYDVKM. This CDR3 region has 15 residues. CDR3 amino acids: CASSLTPTGAYEQYF. In DNA, the CDR3 is TGTGCCAGCAGTTTAACTCCGACAGGGGCCTACGAGCAGTACTTC.

This chain joins TRBV7-2 and TRBJ1-4, with D uncertain. V dropped 5 bases and J dropped 0 bases, with 10 bases sitting between them. Germline-derived CDR1 and CDR2 are SGHTA and FQGNSA. The CDR3 runs to 15 residues. The CDR3 DNA sequence: TGTGCCAGCAGCGCTCCAGCAACAACTAATGAAAAACTGTTTTTT. This gives the protein CASSAPATTNEKLFF.

V is TRBV7-9 and J is TRBJ1-4; the match to TRBD1 covers 8 bases. The V gene's germline CDR1 is SEHNR and CDR2 FQNEAQ (reference sequence). The V gene end was trimmed by 4 bases and the J gene end by 8 bases; junction bases not matched to a gene: 9. This CDR3 has 15 amino acids. CDR3 in DNA: TGTGCCAGCAGCTGGACAGGGAAGCCAGAGGAAAAACTGTTTTTT. Translated, it gives CASSWTGKPEEKLFF. Looking up the rest from reference TRBV7-9 and TRBJ1-4 gives the full variable domain: DTGVSQNPRHKITKRGQNVTFRCDPISEHNRLYWYRQTLGQGPEFLTYFQNEAQLEKSRLLSDRFSAERPKGSFSTLEIQRTEQGDSAMYLCASSWTGKPEEKLFFGSGTQLSVL.

The chain links TRBV7-9 to TRBJ1-2, with D uncertain. This CDR3 has 12 amino acids. The V and J ends lost 2 bases and 6 bases respectively, with 7 bases between them. The germline V gene has CDR1 SEHNR and CDR2 FQNEAQ (reference sequence). CDR3 in amino acids: CASSLKVDGYTF. The CDR3 bases are TGTGCCAGCAGCTTAAAGGTCGATGGCTACACCTTC.

The chain employs TRBV2 and TRBJ1-4; D gene unclear. With 6 bases removed from V and 7 bases from J, the gap between germline ends came to 12 bases. In germline, CDR1 is SNHLY, CDR2 FYNNEI. The CDR3 is 13 residues long. The CDR3 here is CASRRVLGEKLFF. CDR3 DNA: TGTGCCAGCAGACGGGTGTTAGGTGAAAAACTGTTTTTT. The full variable domain, its missing parts supplied by reference TRBV2 and TRBJ1-4, is EPEVTQTPSHQVTQMGQEVILRCVPISNHLYFYWYRQILGQKVEFLVSFYNNEISEKSEIFDDQFSVERPDGSNFTLKIRSTKLEDSAMYFCASRRVLGEKLFFGSGTQLSVL.

The chain has TRBV9 and TRBJ2-7; TRBD2 aligns across 11 bases. Trimming took 1 base from V and 9 from J; bases not matched to a gene: 6. This CDR3 is 14 amino acids long. Germline loops: CDR1 SGDLS, CDR2 YYNGEE. This CDR3 reads CASSVLAGGWSQYF. The CDR3 DNA follows: TGTGCCAGCAGCGTACTAGCGGGAGGATGGTCGCAGTACTTC.

V gene TRBV27 combines with J gene TRBJ2-7, with D possibly being TRBD2 (5 bases). V dropped 0 bases and J dropped 3 bases, with 18 bases sitting between them. CDR3 length: 17 residues. Germline CDR1 reads MNHEY; CDR2 reads SMNVEV (reference sequence). CDR3 in amino acids: CASSLSISTRGYYEQYF. The CDR3 region has the DNA TGTGCCAGCAGTTTATCGATAAGTACTCGGGGTTACTACGAGCAGTACTTC.

This clone was seen only once. The chain is built from TRBV7-2 and TRBJ1-4; unclear D gene. The V end was cut by 3 bases, the J end by 7 bases, with 12 bases between. The V gene's germline CDR1 is SGHTA and CDR2 FQGNSA. This CDR3 spans 14 amino acids. The CDR3 region is CASSLGQISEKLFF. CDR3 in DNA: TGTGCCAGCAGCTTGGGCCAGATAAGTGAAAAACTGTTTTTT.

The gene calls are TRBV13 and TRBJ2-2; no definite D call. V lost 3 bases and J 2 bases, leaving 4 bases between the germline ends. The CDR3 runs to 13 residues. Germline CDR1 and CDR2: PRHDT and FYEKMQ (reference sequence). The CDR3 reads CASSFGNTGELFF. In nucleotides, the CDR3 is TGTGCCAGCAGCTTCGGTAACACCGGGGAGCTGTTTTTT.